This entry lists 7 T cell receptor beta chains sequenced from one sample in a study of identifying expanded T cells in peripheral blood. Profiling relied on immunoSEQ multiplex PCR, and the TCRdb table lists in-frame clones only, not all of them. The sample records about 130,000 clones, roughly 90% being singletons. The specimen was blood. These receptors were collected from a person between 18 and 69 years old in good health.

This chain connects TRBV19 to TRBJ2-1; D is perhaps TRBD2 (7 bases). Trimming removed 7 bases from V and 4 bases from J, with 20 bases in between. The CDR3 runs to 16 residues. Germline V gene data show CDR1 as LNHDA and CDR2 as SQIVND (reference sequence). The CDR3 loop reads CASTMGGGRKYNEQFF. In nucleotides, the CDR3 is TGTGCCAGTACCATGGGGGGGGGCAGAAAATACAATGAGCAGTTCTTC.

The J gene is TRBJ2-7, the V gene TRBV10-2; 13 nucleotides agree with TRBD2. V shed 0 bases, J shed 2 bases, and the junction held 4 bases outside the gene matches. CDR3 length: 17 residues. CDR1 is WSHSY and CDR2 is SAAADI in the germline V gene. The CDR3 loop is CASSESGLAGRPYEQYF. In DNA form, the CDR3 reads TGCGCCAGCAGTGAGTCGGGACTAGCGGGACGTCCCTACGAGCAGTACTTC.

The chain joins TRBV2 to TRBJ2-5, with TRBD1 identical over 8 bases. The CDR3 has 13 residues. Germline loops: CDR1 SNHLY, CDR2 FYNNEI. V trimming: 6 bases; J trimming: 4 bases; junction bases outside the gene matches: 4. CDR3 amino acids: CASSQGAGETQYF. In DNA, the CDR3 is TGTGCCAGCAGCCAGGGGGCCGGAGAGACCCAGTACTTC.

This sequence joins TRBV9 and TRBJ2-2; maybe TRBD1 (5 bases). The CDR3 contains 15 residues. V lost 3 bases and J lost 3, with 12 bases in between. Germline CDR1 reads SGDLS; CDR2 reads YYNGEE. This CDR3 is CASSAGHGDTGELFF. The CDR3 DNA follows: TGTGCCAGCAGCGCCGGACATGGGGACACCGGGGAGCTGTTTTTT.

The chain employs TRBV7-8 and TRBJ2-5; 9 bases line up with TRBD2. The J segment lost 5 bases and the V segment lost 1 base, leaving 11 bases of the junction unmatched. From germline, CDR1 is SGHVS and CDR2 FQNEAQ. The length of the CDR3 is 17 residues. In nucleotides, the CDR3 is TGTGCCAGCAGCTTAGTTCCGGCTAGCGGGATCGGGGAGACCCAGTACTTC. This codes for CASSLVPASGIGETQYF.

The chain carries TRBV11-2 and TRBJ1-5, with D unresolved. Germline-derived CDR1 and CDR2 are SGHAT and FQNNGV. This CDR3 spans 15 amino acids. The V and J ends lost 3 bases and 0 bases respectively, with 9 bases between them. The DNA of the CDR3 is TGTGCCAGCAGCTTTGTCCCGGATAGCAATCAGCCCCAGCATTTT. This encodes CASSFVPDSNQPQHF.

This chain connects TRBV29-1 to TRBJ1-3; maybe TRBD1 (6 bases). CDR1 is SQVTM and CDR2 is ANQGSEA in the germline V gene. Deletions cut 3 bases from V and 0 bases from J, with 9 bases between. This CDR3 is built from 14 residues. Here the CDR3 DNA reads TGCAGCGTTGATCTGACAGGCTCTGGAAACACCATATATTTT. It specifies CSVDLTGSGNTIYF.